The clone carrying this T cell receptor beta chain was seen at least ten times. Its antigen is currently unknown. This entry belongs to a study of T cell repertoires in cytomegalovirus infection. Whole-study findings and limits: The ex vivo response was dominated by HLA-C-restricted CMV-specific TCR beta clonotypes.

TCRdb recomputed calls from the reads with MiXCR, one row per CDR3 protein. The sample gives 300,000 or so distinct CDR3 sequences, roughly 23% of which show up once; approximately 15% is in the top ten. In germline, CDR1 is SGHTA, CDR2 FQGNSA. V gave up 5 bases and J gave up 7 bases, with 13 bases separating them. This CDR3 has 13 amino acids. The sample comprised PBMCs. The rearrangement joins TRBV7-2 to TRBJ2-3, with D uncertain. This TCR came from a human donor in good health (CMV status not recorded). Some clones in this sample may be carry-over from other donors' samples. The CDR3 coding sequence is TGTGCCAGCAGCGCGGTGGTCGGAAATACGCAGTATTTT. This gives the protein CASSAVVGNTQYF.